A selection of T cell receptor beta chains follows, all from one sample in a study of regulatory T cells in long-lasting Graves disease. In TCRdb, the multiplex PCR reads were re-called with MiXCR into one record per CDR3 protein. The data hold under 450,000 distinct CDR3 sequences, with roughly 17% observed a single time. The same sample was also used in a study of T cells in Graves' hyperthyroidism and ophthalmopathy.

Sequences were derived from peripheral blood mononuclear cells (PBMCs), sampled at new diagnosis, from a patient treated with antithyroid drugs. The receptor source for this set is a woman in her late teens or twenties with Graves disease. CDR3s include the opening cysteine and the closing phenylalanine or tryptophan. D genes are given only for firm matches. Not every row has a clone size; where given, it reads once, few, many or a size class.

v_call: TRBV18
cdr3_length: 14
j_call: TRBJ1-1
d_call: -
clone_size: many
cdr3_nt: TGTGCCAGCTCACTTATTCAGGGGACCCCTGAAGCTTTCTTT
cdr3_aa: CASSLIQGTPEAFF

v_call: TRBV7-9
cdr3_length: 16
j_call: TRBJ1-2
d_call: -
clone_size: -
cdr3_nt: TGTGCCAGCAGCCCTACCGGGTGGGGCTGGGGCTATGGCTACACCTTC
cdr3_aa: CASSPTGWGWGYGYTF

v_call: TRBV5-1
cdr3_length: 15
j_call: TRBJ2-2
d_call: TRBD1
clone_size: many
cdr3_nt: TGCGCCAGCAGGGCCGGGACAGCGAACACCGGGGAGCTGTTTTTT
cdr3_aa: CASRAGTANTGELFF

v_call: TRBV5-4
cdr3_length: 16
j_call: TRBJ1-2
d_call: -
clone_size: few
cdr3_nt: TGTGCCAGCAGCTTGGCGGAGGGGCGAGCTAACTATGGCTACACCTTC
cdr3_aa: CASSLAEGRANYGYTF

v_call: TRBV27
cdr3_length: 13
j_call: TRBJ2-1
d_call: -
clone_size: -
cdr3_nt: TGTGCCAGCAGTCCCACGACCTCTAGTGAGCAGTTCTTC
cdr3_aa: CASSPTTSSEQFF

v_call: TRBV7-2
cdr3_length: 14
j_call: TRBJ2-1
d_call: -
clone_size: many
cdr3_nt: TGTGCCAGCAGCTTAGCCTCTAGGGCGGGGGAGCAGTTCTTC
cdr3_aa: CASSLASRAGEQFF

v_call: TRBV28
cdr3_length: 17
j_call: TRBJ1-2
d_call: -
clone_size: -
cdr3_nt: TGTGCCAGCAGTTTTGTAATGGTAGGGATGGGCAACTATGGCTACACCTTC
cdr3_aa: CASSFVMVGMGNYGYTF

v_call: TRBV2
cdr3_length: 14
j_call: TRBJ2-7
d_call: TRBD1
clone_size: once
cdr3_nt: TGTGCCAGCAGGGAGGACAGGGGACGGCGCGAGCAGTACTTC
cdr3_aa: CASREDRGRREQYF

v_call: TRBV5-6
cdr3_length: 12
j_call: TRBJ2-7
d_call: -
clone_size: few
cdr3_nt: TGTGCCAGCAGACTGGCCTCCTACGAGCAGTACTTC
cdr3_aa: CASRLASYEQYF

v_call: TRBV3-1
cdr3_length: 16
j_call: TRBJ1-1
d_call: -
clone_size: -
cdr3_nt: TGTGCCAGCAGCCTCGGAGGGGGGGTAATGAACACTGAAGCTTTCTTT
cdr3_aa: CASSLGGGVMNTEAFF

v_call: TRBV6-1
cdr3_length: 13
j_call: TRBJ1-2
d_call: -
clone_size: many
cdr3_nt: TGTGCCAGCAGTGCTCAGGGAGACTATGGCTACACCTTC
cdr3_aa: CASSAQGDYGYTF

v_call: TRBV7-2
cdr3_length: 15
j_call: TRBJ1-2
d_call: -
clone_size: -
cdr3_nt: TGTGCCAGCAGCCGGCGGGGCAGGTCTAACTATGGCTACACCTTC
cdr3_aa: CASSRRGRSNYGYTF

v_call: TRBV12-3/TRBV12-4
cdr3_length: 13
j_call: TRBJ1-6
d_call: -
clone_size: many
cdr3_nt: TGTGCCAGCAGTTTAATCTATAATTCACCCCTCCACTTT
cdr3_aa: CASSLIYNSPLHF

v_call: TRBV3-1
cdr3_length: 15
j_call: TRBJ2-1
d_call: TRBD2
clone_size: once
cdr3_nt: TGTGCCAGCAGCCGAGTTAGCGGGAGTTGGAATGAGCAGTTCTTC
cdr3_aa: CASSRVSGSWNEQFF

v_call: TRBV18
cdr3_length: 19
j_call: TRBJ2-1
d_call: TRBD2
clone_size: many
cdr3_nt: TGTGCCAGCTCACCTTACGGGACTAGCGGGAGGAAGGCATACAATGAGCAGTTCTTC
cdr3_aa: CASSPYGTSGRKAYNEQFF

v_call: TRBV6-2/TRBV6-3
cdr3_length: 16
j_call: TRBJ1-2
d_call: TRBD1
clone_size: many
cdr3_nt: TGTGCCAGCAGTTACAGGGCGGGACAGGGGGGTTATGGCTACACCTTC
cdr3_aa: CASSYRAGQGGYGYTF

v_call: TRBV6-2/TRBV6-3
cdr3_length: 13
j_call: TRBJ2-2
d_call: TRBD1
clone_size: many
cdr3_nt: TGTGCCAGCAGCACAGGGGTCACCGGGGAGCTGTTTTTT
cdr3_aa: CASSTGVTGELFF

v_call: TRBV20-1
cdr3_length: 10
j_call: TRBJ1-2
d_call: -
clone_size: -
cdr3_nt: TGCAGTGCTTCCCGGGGTAGCCACACCTTC
cdr3_aa: CSASRGSHTF

v_call: TRBV9
cdr3_length: 14
j_call: TRBJ1-2
d_call: TRBD1
clone_size: -
cdr3_nt: TGTGCCAGCAGCGCCTCCGGACAGGGTGGAGGCTACACCTTC
cdr3_aa: CASSASGQGGGYTF

v_call: TRBV6-9
cdr3_length: 13
j_call: TRBJ2-1
d_call: -
clone_size: many
cdr3_nt: TGTGCCAGCAGTTTTCCGGGGAACAATGAGCAGTTCTTC
cdr3_aa: CASSFPGNNEQFF

v_call: TRBV7-9
cdr3_length: 13
j_call: TRBJ2-3
d_call: TRBD2
clone_size: many
cdr3_nt: TGTGCCAGCACGTGGACTAGCCTAGATACGCAGTATTTT
cdr3_aa: CASTWTSLDTQYF

v_call: TRBV19
cdr3_length: 16
j_call: TRBJ2-1
d_call: TRBD2
clone_size: few
cdr3_nt: TGTGCCAGTAGAAACCTCCTAGCGGTCCGATACAATGAGCAGTTCTTC
cdr3_aa: CASRNLLAVRYNEQFF

v_call: TRBV6-5
cdr3_length: 13
j_call: TRBJ2-1
d_call: -
clone_size: -
cdr3_nt: TGTGCCAGCAGTTACACTAGCTACAATGAGCAGTTCTTC
cdr3_aa: CASSYTSYNEQFF

v_call: TRBV19
cdr3_length: 13
j_call: TRBJ1-1
d_call: -
clone_size: -
cdr3_nt: TGTGCCAGTAGATCACAGGGGAACACTGAAGCTTTCTTT
cdr3_aa: CASRSQGNTEAFF

v_call: TRBV13
cdr3_length: 13
j_call: TRBJ2-7
d_call: -
clone_size: many
cdr3_nt: TGTGCCAGCAGCTTAATGTTGGGGTACGAGCAGTACTTC
cdr3_aa: CASSLMLGYEQYF

v_call: TRBV6-1
cdr3_length: 14
j_call: TRBJ1-1
d_call: -
clone_size: many
cdr3_nt: TGTGCCAGCAGCCCATCGACAGTCATCTCTGAAGCTTTCTTT
cdr3_aa: CASSPSTVISEAFF

v_call: TRBV30
cdr3_length: 14
j_call: TRBJ2-7
d_call: TRBD1
clone_size: many
cdr3_nt: TGTGCCTGGAGTATCGGGACAGGGGGCTACGAGCAGTACTTC
cdr3_aa: CAWSIGTGGYEQYF

v_call: TRBV28
cdr3_length: 13
j_call: TRBJ1-1
d_call: -
clone_size: many
cdr3_nt: TGTGCCAGCAGCCCCGTAGGGGACACTGAAGCTTTCTTT
cdr3_aa: CASSPVGDTEAFF

v_call: TRBV6-6
cdr3_length: 14
j_call: TRBJ2-4
d_call: -
clone_size: few
cdr3_nt: TGTGCCAGCAGTTACTCGGCAGGGCAAAACATTCAGTACTTC
cdr3_aa: CASSYSAGQNIQYF

v_call: TRBV30
cdr3_length: 14
j_call: TRBJ1-5
d_call: -
clone_size: -
cdr3_nt: TGTGCCTGGAGTGTAAAGCAGAGCAATCAGCCCCAGCATTTT
cdr3_aa: CAWSVKQSNQPQHF

v_call: TRBV29-1
cdr3_length: 15
j_call: TRBJ2-1
d_call: TRBD2
clone_size: many
cdr3_nt: TGCAGCGTGGGAGAGAGGGAGGGGTTGTACAATGAGCAGTTCTTC
cdr3_aa: CSVGEREGLYNEQFF